This TCR beta chain was documented in a study of T cell repertoires in cytomegalovirus infection. Study information: In the study, CMV epitopes included recently identified HLA-C-restricted and well-studied HLA-B-restricted ones.

MiXCR was run by TCRdb on the reads, yielding one entry per CDR3 protein. The sample lists about 78,000 distinct CDR3 sequences, roughly 40% occurring once. The CDR3 loop spans 13 amino acids. V was shortened by 5 bases and J by 0 bases, with 6 bases between the two germline ends. Germline V lookup: CDR1 SGHVS, CDR2 FNYEAQ. Notes on the study in general: The ex vivo response was dominated by HLA-C-restricted CMV-specific TCR beta clonotypes. Cumulative public TCR beta family frequency identified carriers of CMV plus the relevant HLA.

This clonotype appeared a few times. Its antigen remains unidentified. This chain links TRBV7-6 with TRBJ2-3; perhaps D is TRBD1 or TRBD2 (5 bases each). Specimen: CD8+ T cells from cultured PBMCs, collected from culture after CMV antigen stimulation. The TCR sequence derives from a human donor in good health (CMV status not recorded). Some clones in this sample may be carry-over from other donors' samples. The CDR3 region is CASSGGSTDTQYF. The DNA of the CDR3 is TGTGCCAGCAGCGGGGGTAGCACAGATACGCAGTATTTT.